These T cell receptor beta chains were read from a single sample in a study of T-cell memory formation after mild COVID-19. TCRdb analysed the 5' RACE reads with MiXCR anew, one entry per CDR3 protein. The table includes 110,000 to 150,000 distinct CDR3 sequences, approximately 25% detected once. Sequenced: PBMCs or a T cell subset sorted from them (not recorded which). The receptors derive from an adult woman who had mild COVID-19 (a few samples of this study predate the infection). Cell type and time point are not known. The CDR3 runs from the conserved cysteine through the conserved F or W. The D gene is left open where the match is weak. Rows may omit the clone size; those that give it use once, few, many or a size class.

NA TRBJ1-4 15 TRBV6-5 NA TGTGCCAGCAGTTACACGCCAGGGGCTAGTGAAAAACTGTTTTTT CASSYTPGASEKLFF
NA TRBJ1-1 13 TRBV24-1 few TGTGCCGTATCACAGGGCGCCTACACTGAAGCTTTCTTT CAVSQGAYTEAFF
NA TRBJ1-2 11 TRBV29-1 NA TGCAGCGTTTTTGGGGGGTATGGCTACACCTTC CSVFGGYGYTF
NA TRBJ2-1 15 TRBV2 NA TGTGCCAGCGGCGATTGGCGGGGCCTTTACAATGAGCAGTTCTTC CASGDWRGLYNEQFF
NA TRBJ1-1 12 TRBV12-3/TRBV12-4 NA TGTGCCAGCAGTTTGGGGGCCCCTGAAGCTTTCTTT CASSLGAPEAFF
NA TRBJ2-3 16 TRBV3-1 NA TGTGCCAGCAGCCAAGAGGTAGGGACCCTTCCAGATACGCAGTATTTT CASSQEVGTLPDTQYF
NA TRBJ2-2 15 TRBV11-2 NA TGTGCCAGCAGCTTGGCGGCAGTGAACACCGGGGAGCTGTTTTTT CASSLAAVNTGELFF
TRBD2 TRBJ2-5 16 TRBV7-9 NA TGTGCCAGCAGCCCGGGACTAGCGGGAGACCAAGAGACCCAGTACTTC CASSPGLAGDQETQYF
NA TRBJ2-4 17 TRBV10-3 few TGTGCCATCAGTGAGAACCAGGGTCGGTTGTCGGAAAACATTCAGTACTTC CAISENQGRLSENIQYF
NA TRBJ2-3 15 TRBV27 NA TGTGCCAGCAGTCCCAGTTCGGGCACAACAGATACGCAGTATTTT CASSPSSGTTDTQYF
NA TRBJ2-1 14 TRBV7-6 NA TGTGCCAGCAGCTTAACAGGGCCCTACAATGAGCAGTTCTTC CASSLTGPYNEQFF
NA TRBJ2-7 14 TRBV7-2 NA TGTGCCAGCAGCCCCCGGGAGTCCCCCTACGAGCAGTACTTC CASSPRESPYEQYF
TRBD1 TRBJ2-6 18 TRBV30 NA TGTGCCTGGAGTGTCTGGGACAGCTTCGGCTCTGGGGCCAACGTCCTGACTTTC CAWSVWDSFGSGANVLTF
NA TRBJ2-1 13 TRBV20-1 NA TGCAGTGCTAGCCTTTTCTCCTACAATGAGCAGTTCTTC CSASLFSYNEQFF
NA TRBJ2-1 16 TRBV9 NA TGTGCCAGCAGCCCGCCGTGGCGGGCGGGCAGCGATGAGCAGTTCTTC CASSPPWRAGSDEQFF
NA TRBJ2-5 13 TRBV6-5 NA TGTGCCAGCAGTTACAGGGAGCAAGAGACCCAGTACTTC CASSYREQETQYF
NA TRBJ2-7 16 TRBV4-1 NA TGCGCCAGCAGCCGAGAACCCGGGGCTTCTAACTACGAGCAGTACTTC CASSREPGASNYEQYF
NA TRBJ2-7 15 TRBV6-5 few TGTGCCAGCAGTTACTCAAGAGATACCACCTACGAGCAGTACTTC CASSYSRDTTYEQYF
NA TRBJ2-2 15 TRBV4-3 few TGCGCCAGCAGCCAAGATCTTGAGCAAACCGGGGAGCTGTTTTTT CASSQDLEQTGELFF
NA TRBJ2-1 11 TRBV28 NA TGTGCCAGCAGTCCCCGCAATGAGCAGTTCTTC CASSPRNEQFF
TRBD1 TRBJ1-2 13 TRBV2 few TGTGCCAGCAGTGTGGGCAGGGGGTACGGCTACACCTTC CASSVGRGYGYTF
TRBD1 TRBJ2-3 17 TRBV7-9 NA TGTGCCAGCAGCTTAGCCGAGACAGGGGGTGGCGCAGATACGCAGTATTTT CASSLAETGGGADTQYF
NA TRBJ2-4 18 TRBV7-9 few TGTGCCAGCAGCGCCCTCCCGGGGGACGGATCCCAAAAAAACATTCAGTACTTC CASSALPGDGSQKNIQYF
TRBD2 TRBJ2-5 16 TRBV7-8 NA TGTGCCAGCAGCCATAGACTAGCGGGGGGAAAAGAGACCCAGTACTTC CASSHRLAGGKETQYF
NA TRBJ2-1 12 TRBV2 NA TGTGCCAGCAGTGTCGGCAACAATGAGCAGTTCTTC CASSVGNNEQFF
NA TRBJ2-1 13 TRBV5-1 few TGCGCCAGCAGCCCTGATTCCTACAATGAGCAGTTCTTC CASSPDSYNEQFF
NA TRBJ2-7 15 TRBV4-1 NA TGCGCCAGCAGCCCTAACCCGTCCTACTCCTACGAGCAGTACTTC CASSPNPSYSYEQYF
NA TRBJ1-2 13 TRBV7-9 few TGTGCCAGCAGCCGACCTGGAATGGAGGGCTACACCTTC CASSRPGMEGYTF
NA TRBJ2-3 16 TRBV15 few TGTGCCACCAGCATTAACCGGGACTCGCTCACAGATACGCAGTATTTT CATSINRDSLTDTQYF
TRBD1 TRBJ2-1 14 TRBV29-1 few TGCAGCGTAGACAGACAGGGGGCGGGCAATGAGCAGTTCTTC CSVDRQGAGNEQFF
NA TRBJ2-1 13 TRBV24-1 NA TGTGCCACCAGCGGGGGTGGGTACAATGAGCAGTTCTTC CATSGGGYNEQFF
TRBD1 TRBJ1-2 15 TRBV2 many TGTGCCAGCAGTGAAAAAGCTACAGGGGGCCATGGCTACACCTTC CASSEKATGGHGYTF
NA TRBJ2-5 13 TRBV12-3/TRBV12-4 few TGTGCCAGCAGTTTCACTAGTCGGGAGACCCAGTACTTC CASSFTSRETQYF
NA TRBJ2-7 14 TRBV7-9 few TGTGCCAGCAGCTACACGGGACCAAACTACGAGCAGTACTTC CASSYTGPNYEQYF
NA TRBJ1-1 15 TRBV7-3 few TGTGCCAGCAGCTTAGACAGTCGGATGAACACTGAAGCTTTCTTT CASSLDSRMNTEAFF
TRBD1 TRBJ1-2 13 TRBV7-3 NA TGTGCCAGCAGCGCCACAGGGGGAATGGGCTACACCTTC CASSATGGMGYTF
NA TRBJ2-1 16 TRBV12-3/TRBV12-4 few TGTGCCAGCACCCTTCCGCATGACAGGAACGTCAATGAGCAGTTCTTC CASTLPHDRNVNEQFF
TRBD2 TRBJ2-5 15 TRBV7-9 NA TGTGCCAGCAGCTTCACACTAGCGGGTGGAGAGACCCAGTACTTC CASSFTLAGGETQYF
NA TRBJ1-3 17 TRBV7-6 once TGTGCCAGCAGCTTACGCCAAACAGGGCTCTCTGGAAACACCATATATTTT CASSLRQTGLSGNTIYF
TRBD2 TRBJ2-3 20 TRBV7-8 few TGTGCCAGCAGCTTAGGGCTGGCGGCTAGCGGGGGGGCCCTGGCAGATACGCAGTATTTT CASSLGLAASGGALADTQYF
NA TRBJ1-4 18 TRBV4-2 NA TGTGCCAGCAGCCAAGATCGATGGAACGGGGATCCTAATGAAAAACTGTTTTTT CASSQDRWNGDPNEKLFF
TRBD2 TRBJ2-5 17 TRBV6-6 NA TGTGCCAGCAGTTACGGACTAGCGGGAGGGCCGGGAGAGACCCAGTACTTC CASSYGLAGGPGETQYF
TRBD1 TRBJ1-3 14 TRBV7-9 few TGTGCCAGCAGCATGGACAGGGCTGGAAACACCATATATTTT CASSMDRAGNTIYF
NA TRBJ2-1 11 TRBV5-1 NA TGCGCCAGTCAGGAATGGAATGAGCAGTTCTTC CASQEWNEQFF
NA TRBJ2-3 14 TRBV5-1 few TGCGCCAGCAGCTCAGGGGATAGCACAGATACGCAGTATTTT CASSSGDSTDTQYF